The 7 T cell receptor beta chains below were found in one sample sequenced in a study of cytomegalovirus exposure and HLA in healthy donors. This table comes from immunoSEQ multiplex PCR, and its TCRdb copy is limited to in-frame clones, with some not included. Seen here are about 120,000 clones, approximately 85% observed once, and the top ten hold approximately 4.9%. The sequencing input was PBMCs. These receptors originate from a man between 18 and 35 years old in good health and CMV-seronegative.

The CDR3 sequence: CASVTSRASGANVLTF. The CDR3 DNA follows: TGCGCCAGCGTAACCTCCAGGGCCTCTGGGGCCAACGTCCTGACTTTC. The chain links TRBV5-1 to TRBJ2-6, with a tentative D call TRBD1 (5 bases). The CDR3 loop spans 16 amino acids. The V gene lost 7 bases and the J gene lost 0 bases, with 14 bases spanning the gap. From germline, CDR1 is SGHRS and CDR2 YFSETQ.

This clone has just one count. The DNA for the CDR3 is TGTGCCAGCAGTGCCACCGGGACAGGGACGAGGAATGGCTACACCTTC. Protein: CASSATGTGTRNGYTF. This chain connects TRBV25-1 to TRBJ1-2, with 9 bases that match TRBD1. CDR3 length equals 16 residues. CDR1 MGHDK and CDR2 SYGVNS come from the germline V gene. The V gene end was trimmed by 4 bases and the J gene end by 6 bases; junction bases not matched to a gene: 12.

The genes are TRBV5-6 and TRBJ2-7; the match to TRBD1 covers 9 bases. Germline loops: CDR1 SGHDT, CDR2 YYEEEE. The CDR3 runs 14 residues. With V trimmed by 4 bases and J by 3 bases, 5 bases remained unmatched. CDR3 in amino acids: CASSRGQGYYEQYF. CDR3 DNA: TGTGCCAGCAGCCGTGGACAGGGGTACTACGAGCAGTACTTC.

The chain recombines TRBV7-9 with TRBJ2-2, with 7 bases matching TRBD1. The germline V gene encodes CDR1 SEHNR and CDR2 FQNEAQ (reference sequence). The length of the CDR3 is 16 residues. Trimming cost V 5 bases and J 4 bases; bases outside gene matches: 10. The CDR3 DNA reads TGTGCCAGCAGCCAACCGGGACAGAGTGGCACCGGGGAGCTGTTTTTT. It yields the protein CASSQPGQSGTGELFF.

The gene calls are TRBV5-5 and TRBJ2-1; D is ambiguous. Germline CDR1 SGHKS, CDR2 YYEKEE (reference sequence). The CDR3 runs 14 residues. Trimming shortened V by 0 bases and J by 5 bases, and 9 bases separated the two germline ends. CDR3 nucleotides: TGTGCCAGCAGCTTGGCGGTCCTTAACAATGAGCAGTTCTTC. This gives the protein CASSLAVLNNEQFF. The whole variable domain, remainder taken from reference TRBV5-5 and TRBJ2-1, is DAGVTQSPTHLIKTRGQQVTLRCSPISGHKSVSWYQQVLGQGPQFIFQYYEKEERGRGNFPDRFSARQFPNYSSELNVNALLLGDSALYLCASSLAVLNNEQFFGPGTRLTVL.

Comments on this clone: Other nucleotide sequences in the sample specify the same CDR3. V usage is TRBV4-1 and J usage is TRBJ1-3; 7 bases match TRBD1. J lost 2 bases, V lost 0 bases, and 1 base had no gene match. CDR1 is MGHRA, CDR2 YSYEKL, per germline. The CDR3 spans 15 residues. DNA of the CDR3: TGCGCCAGCAGCCAAGACAGGGGGACTGGAAACACCATATATTTT. Translation: CASSQDRGTGNTIYF.

CDR3 in amino acids: CASSPHRVEGYTF. The CDR3 DNA is TGTGCCAGCAGCCCCCACAGGGTTGAGGGCTACACCTTC. The V and J genes are TRBV9 and TRBJ1-2; maybe TRBD1 (6 bases). Trimming removed 4 bases from V and 8 bases from J, with 15 bases in between. This CDR3 has 13 amino acids. Germline lookup yields CDR1 SGDLS and CDR2 YYNGEE.